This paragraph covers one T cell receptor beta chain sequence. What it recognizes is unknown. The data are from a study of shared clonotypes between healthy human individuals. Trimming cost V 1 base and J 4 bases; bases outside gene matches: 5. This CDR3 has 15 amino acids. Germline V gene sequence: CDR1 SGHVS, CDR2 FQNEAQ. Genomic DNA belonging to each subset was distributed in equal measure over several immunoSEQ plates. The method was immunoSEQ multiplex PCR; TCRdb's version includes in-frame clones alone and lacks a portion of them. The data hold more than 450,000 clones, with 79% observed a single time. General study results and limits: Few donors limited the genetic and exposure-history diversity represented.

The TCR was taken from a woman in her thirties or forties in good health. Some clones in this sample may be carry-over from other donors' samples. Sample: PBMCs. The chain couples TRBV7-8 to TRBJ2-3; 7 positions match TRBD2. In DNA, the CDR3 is TGTGCCAGCAGCTTAGGTTTGGGGGGGGCAGATACGCAGTATTTT. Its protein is CASSLGLGGADTQYF. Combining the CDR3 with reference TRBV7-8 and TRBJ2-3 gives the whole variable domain GAGVSQSPRYKVAKRGQDVALRCDPISGHVSLFWYQQALGQGPEFLTYFQNEAQLDKSGLPSDRFFAERPEGSVSTLKIQRTQQEDSAVYLCASSLGLGGADTQYFGPGTRLTVL.